Described below is a single T cell receptor (beta chain) sequence and its context. Its antigen is not known. These data come from a study of response to subunit inactivated influenza vaccine. Findings and limits, study-wide: Only a handful of new T cells, the authors suggested, are recruited with each seasonal influenza vaccination.

Germline lookup yields CDR1 LGHDT and CDR2 YNNKEL (reference sequence). The germline V and J ends were trimmed by 1 base and 7 bases, with 13 bases remaining between them. This CDR3 has 14 amino acids. TCRdb ran MiXCR on the RT-PCR reads and lists one entry per CDR3 protein. The repertoire includes some 640,000 distinct CDR3 sequences, more than 11% of them detected once, and around 6.5% sits in the top ten. The rearrangement joins TRBV3-1 to TRBJ2-5; the D gene could be TRBD1 or TRBD2 (6 bases each). This sequence was found in a middle-aged man who received an inactivated influenza vaccine. The starting material was PBMCs from blood, obtained around 15 days before vaccination. The CDR3 loop is CASSQVRGAGTQYF. The CDR3 DNA reads as TGTGCCAGCAGCCAAGTGAGGGGGGCGGGGACCCAGTACTTC.